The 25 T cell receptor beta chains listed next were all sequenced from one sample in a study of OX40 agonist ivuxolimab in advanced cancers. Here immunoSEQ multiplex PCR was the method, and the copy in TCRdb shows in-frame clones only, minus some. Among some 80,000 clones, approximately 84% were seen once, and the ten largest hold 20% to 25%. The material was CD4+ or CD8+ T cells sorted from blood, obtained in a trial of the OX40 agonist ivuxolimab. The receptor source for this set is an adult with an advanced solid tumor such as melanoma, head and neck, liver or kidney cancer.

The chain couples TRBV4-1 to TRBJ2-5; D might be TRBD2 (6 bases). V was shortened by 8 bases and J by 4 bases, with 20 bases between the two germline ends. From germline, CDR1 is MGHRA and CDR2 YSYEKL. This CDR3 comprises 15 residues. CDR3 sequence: CASRSQTRGGETQYF. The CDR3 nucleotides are TGCGCCAGCCGATCTCAGACTAGAGGAGGAGAGACCCAGTACTTC.

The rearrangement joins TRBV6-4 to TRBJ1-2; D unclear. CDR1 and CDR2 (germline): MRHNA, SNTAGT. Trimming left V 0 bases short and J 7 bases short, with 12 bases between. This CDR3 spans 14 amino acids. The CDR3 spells CASSDSNRMAGYTF. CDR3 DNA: TGTGCCAGCAGTGACTCGAACCGGATGGCTGGCTACACCTTC.

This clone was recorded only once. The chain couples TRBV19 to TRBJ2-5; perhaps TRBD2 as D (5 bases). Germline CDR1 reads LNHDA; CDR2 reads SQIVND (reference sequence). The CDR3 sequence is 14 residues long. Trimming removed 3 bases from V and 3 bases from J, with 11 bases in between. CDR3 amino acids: CASSIERGKETQYF. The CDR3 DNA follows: TGTGCCAGTAGTATTGAAAGAGGGAAAGAGACCCAGTACTTC.

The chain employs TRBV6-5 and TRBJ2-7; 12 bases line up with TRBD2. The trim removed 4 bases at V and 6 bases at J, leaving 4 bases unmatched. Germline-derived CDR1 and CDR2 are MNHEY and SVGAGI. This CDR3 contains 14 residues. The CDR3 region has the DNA TGTGCCAGCAGTTCCCAGACTAGCGGGAGCGAGCAGTACTTC. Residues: CASSSQTSGSEQYF.

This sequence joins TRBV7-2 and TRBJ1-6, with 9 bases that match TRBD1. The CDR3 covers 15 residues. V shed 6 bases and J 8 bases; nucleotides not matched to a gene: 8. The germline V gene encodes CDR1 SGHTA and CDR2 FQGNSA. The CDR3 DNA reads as TGTGCCAGCAGATCCCGGGGACAGGGCTATTCACCCCTCCACTTT. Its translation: CASRSRGQGYSPLHF.

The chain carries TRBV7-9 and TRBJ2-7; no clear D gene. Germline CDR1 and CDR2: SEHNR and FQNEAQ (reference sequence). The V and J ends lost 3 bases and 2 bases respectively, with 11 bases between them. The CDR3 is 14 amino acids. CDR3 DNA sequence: TGTGCCAGCAGCTTCGAGTTGGCCCCCTACGAGCAGTACTTC. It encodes CASSFELAPYEQYF.

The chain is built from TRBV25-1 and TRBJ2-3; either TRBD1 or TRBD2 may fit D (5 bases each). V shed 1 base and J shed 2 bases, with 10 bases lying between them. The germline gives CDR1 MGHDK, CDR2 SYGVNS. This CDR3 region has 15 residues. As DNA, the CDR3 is TGTGCCAGCAGTGAATCCGGGACGGCCACAGATACGCAGTATTTT. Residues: CASSESGTATDTQYF.

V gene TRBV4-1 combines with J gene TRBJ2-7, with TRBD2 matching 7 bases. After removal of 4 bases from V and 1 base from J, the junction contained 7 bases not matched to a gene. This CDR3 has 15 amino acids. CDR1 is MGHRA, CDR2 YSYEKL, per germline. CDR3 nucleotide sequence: TGCGCCAGCAGCCGGGGCGGGGGAGGGTCCTACGAGCAGTACTTC. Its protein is CASSRGGGGSYEQYF.

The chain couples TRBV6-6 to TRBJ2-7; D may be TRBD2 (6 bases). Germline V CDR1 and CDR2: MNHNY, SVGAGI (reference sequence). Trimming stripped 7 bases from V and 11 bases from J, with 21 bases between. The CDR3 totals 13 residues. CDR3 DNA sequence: TGTGCCAGCATCAAGGCGATCTACGAGCGGGAGTACTTC. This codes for CASIKAIYEREYF.

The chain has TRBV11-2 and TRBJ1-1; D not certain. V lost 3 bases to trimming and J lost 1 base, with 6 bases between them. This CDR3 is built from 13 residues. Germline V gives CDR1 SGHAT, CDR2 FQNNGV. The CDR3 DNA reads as TGTGCCAGCAGCTTGCGGACGAACACTGAAGCTTTCTTT. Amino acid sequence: CASSLRTNTEAFF. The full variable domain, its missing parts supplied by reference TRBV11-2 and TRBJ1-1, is EAGVAQSPRYKIIEKRQSVAFWCNPISGHATLYWYQQILGQGPKLLIQFQNNGVVDDSQLPKDRFSAERLKGVDSTLKIQPAKLEDSAVYLCASSLRTNTEAFFGQGTRLTVV.

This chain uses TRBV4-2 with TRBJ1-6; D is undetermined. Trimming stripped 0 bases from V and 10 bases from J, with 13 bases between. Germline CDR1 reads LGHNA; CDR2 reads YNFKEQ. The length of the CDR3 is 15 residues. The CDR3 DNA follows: TGTGCCAGCAGCCAAGAGATTGTTGGGGAATCACCCCTCCACTTT. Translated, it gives CASSQEIVGESPLHF.

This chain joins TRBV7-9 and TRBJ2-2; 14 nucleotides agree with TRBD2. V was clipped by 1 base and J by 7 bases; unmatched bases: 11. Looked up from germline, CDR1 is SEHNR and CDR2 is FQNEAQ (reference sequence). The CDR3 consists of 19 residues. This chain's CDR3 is CASSLEGLAGVRIIGELFF. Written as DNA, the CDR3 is TGTGCCAGCAGCTTAGAGGGACTAGCGGGAGTACGGATTATCGGGGAGCTGTTTTTT.

CDR3 bases: TGCAGCGTTGCACAGGGCGTGGGCATTCAGTACTTC. The encoded protein is CSVAQGVGIQYF. The chain is built from TRBV29-1 and TRBJ2-4; D might be TRBD1 (6 bases). The CDR3 length is 12 residues. Germline CDR1 is SQVTM and CDR2 is ANQGSEA. Between the trimmed V and J ends, which lost 4 bases and 9 bases, there was a span of 13 bases.

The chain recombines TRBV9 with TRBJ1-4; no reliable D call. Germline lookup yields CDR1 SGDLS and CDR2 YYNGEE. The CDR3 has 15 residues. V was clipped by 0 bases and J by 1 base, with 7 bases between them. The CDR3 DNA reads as TGTGCCAGCAGCGTAGAGGAGGGAACTAATGAAAAACTGTTTTTT. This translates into CASSVEEGTNEKLFF.

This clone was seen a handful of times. In nucleotides, the CDR3 is TGTGCCAGCAGCTTGGCCCGACAGCGTGCTAGCACAGATACGCAGTATTTT. This gives the protein CASSLARQRASTDTQYF. The chain uses TRBV5-4 and TRBJ2-3, with D possibly matching TRBD1 (5 bases). The V end lost 0 bases, the J end lost 0 bases, and 14 bases lay between the germline ends. The CDR3 covers 17 residues. Germline V CDR1 and CDR2: SGHNT, YYREEE (reference sequence). Together with reference TRBV5-4 and TRBJ2-3, the CDR3 gives the full variable domain: ETGVTQSPTHLIKTRGQQVTLRCSSQSGHNTVSWYQQALGQGPQFIFQYYREEENGRGNFPPRFSGLQFPNYSSELNVNALELDDSALYLCASSLARQRASTDTQYFGPGTRLTVL.

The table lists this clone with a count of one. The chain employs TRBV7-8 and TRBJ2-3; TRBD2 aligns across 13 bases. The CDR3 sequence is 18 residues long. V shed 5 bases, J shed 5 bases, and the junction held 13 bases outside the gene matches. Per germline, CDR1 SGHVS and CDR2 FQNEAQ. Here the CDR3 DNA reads TGTGCCAGCAGCCCCCCGGGACTAGCGGGGATGTGGGGAGATACGCAGTATTTT. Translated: CASSPPGLAGMWGDTQYF.

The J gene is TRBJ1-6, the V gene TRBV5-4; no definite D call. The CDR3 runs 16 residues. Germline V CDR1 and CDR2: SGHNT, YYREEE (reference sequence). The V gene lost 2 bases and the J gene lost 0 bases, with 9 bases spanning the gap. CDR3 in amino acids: CASSLDGSSYNSPLHF. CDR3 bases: TGTGCCAGCAGCTTAGATGGGAGCTCCTATAATTCACCCCTCCACTTT.

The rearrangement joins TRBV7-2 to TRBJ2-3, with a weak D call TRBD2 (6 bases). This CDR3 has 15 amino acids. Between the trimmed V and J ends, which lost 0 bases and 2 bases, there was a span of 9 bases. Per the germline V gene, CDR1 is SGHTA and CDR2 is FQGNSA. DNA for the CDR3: TGTGCCAGCAGCTTAGCGGAGGGAAACACAGATACGCAGTATTTT. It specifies CASSLAEGNTDTQYF.

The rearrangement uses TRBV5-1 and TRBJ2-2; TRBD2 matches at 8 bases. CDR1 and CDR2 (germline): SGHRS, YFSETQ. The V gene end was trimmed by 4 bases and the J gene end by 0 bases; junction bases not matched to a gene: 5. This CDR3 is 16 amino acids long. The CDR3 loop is CASSDPGLANTGELFF. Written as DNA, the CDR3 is TGCGCCAGCAGCGATCCGGGACTAGCGAACACCGGGGAGCTGTTTTTT.

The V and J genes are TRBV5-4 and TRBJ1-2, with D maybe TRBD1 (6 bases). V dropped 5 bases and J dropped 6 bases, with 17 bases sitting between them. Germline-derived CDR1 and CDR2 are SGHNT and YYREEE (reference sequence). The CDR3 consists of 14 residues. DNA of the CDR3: TGTGCCAGCAGGAGTGACAGGAGGGTGCATGGCTACACCTTC. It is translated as CASRSDRRVHGYTF.

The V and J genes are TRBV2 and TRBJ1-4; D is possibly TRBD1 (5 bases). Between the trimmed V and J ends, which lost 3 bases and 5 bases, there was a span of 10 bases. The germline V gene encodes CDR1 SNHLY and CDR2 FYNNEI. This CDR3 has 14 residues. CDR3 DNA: TGTGCCAGCAGTGACGGGACGGTGAATGAAAAACTGTTTTTT. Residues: CASSDGTVNEKLFF.

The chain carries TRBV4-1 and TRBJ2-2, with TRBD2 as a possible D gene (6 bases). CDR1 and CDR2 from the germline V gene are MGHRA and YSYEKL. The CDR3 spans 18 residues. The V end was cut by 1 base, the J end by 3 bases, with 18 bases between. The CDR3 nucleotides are TGCGCCAGCAGCCAAGCGCACGGGGGTAAGGGGCACACCGGGGAGCTGTTTTTT. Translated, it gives CASSQAHGGKGHTGELFF.

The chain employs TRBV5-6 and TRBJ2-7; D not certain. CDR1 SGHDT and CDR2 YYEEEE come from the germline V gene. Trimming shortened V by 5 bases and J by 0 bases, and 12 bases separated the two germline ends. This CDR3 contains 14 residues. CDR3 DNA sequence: TGTGCCAGCAGTACCGGGCCTTACTCCTACGAGCAGTACTTC. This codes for CASSTGPYSYEQYF.

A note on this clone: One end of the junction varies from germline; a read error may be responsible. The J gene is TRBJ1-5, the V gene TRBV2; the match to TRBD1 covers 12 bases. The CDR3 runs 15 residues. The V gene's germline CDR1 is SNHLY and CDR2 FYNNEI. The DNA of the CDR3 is TGTGCCAGCAGAATAGGGACAGGGGGCAACCAGCCCCAGCATTTT. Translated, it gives CASRIGTGGNQPQHF.

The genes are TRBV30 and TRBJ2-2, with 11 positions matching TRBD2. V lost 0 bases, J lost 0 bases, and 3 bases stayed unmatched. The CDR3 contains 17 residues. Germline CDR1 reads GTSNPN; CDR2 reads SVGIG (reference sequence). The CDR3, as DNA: TGTGCCTGGAGTGTGCTACTAGCGGGGGCGAACACCGGGGAGCTGTTTTTT. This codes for CAWSVLLAGANTGELFF.